This is a list of T cell receptor beta chains from one sample in a study of blood T cell repertoires in COVID-19. Libraries were prepared by immunoSEQ multiplex PCR; TCRdb keeps only in-frame clonotypes and omits some of them. Of just over 300,000 clones detected, around 89% appear once; the ten largest clones hold over 3.5%. Material: PBMCs or T cells enriched from blood (not recorded which). Source of these receptors: a woman aged 18 to 35 with acute COVID-19. Each CDR3 is given with its conserved first and last residue. A D gene is named only where the DNA matches it firmly. Only part of the rows carry a size: once, few, many, or a class if the clone is expanded.

v_gene	d_gene	j_gene	abundance	CDR3nt	CDR3aa
TRBV6-5	.	TRBJ2-3	once	TGTGCCAGCAGTTACTCAGCGGTGGCGGATACGCAGTATTTT	CASSYSAVADTQYF
TRBV6-5	.	TRBJ1-2	few	TGTGCCAGCAGATACCTCGGGACTGATTATGGCTACACCTTC	CASRYLGTDYGYTF
TRBV10-1	.	TRBJ2-3	.	TGCGCCAGTAACAGACAGAGAGAGGATACGCAGTATTTT	CASNRQREDTQYF
TRBV6-4	TRBD2	TRBJ2-1	.	TGTGCCAGCAGTGACCCTTCTAGCGGAGACGCCAATGAGCAGTTCTTC	CASSDPSSGDANEQFF
TRBV6-1	TRBD2	TRBJ2-3	.	TGTGCCAGCAGTGATGGACTAGCACCTACAGATACGCAGTATTTT	CASSDGLAPTDTQYF
TRBV2	.	TRBJ2-5	.	TGTGCCAGCAGTGAAGCGCTGACTACCAAAGAGACCCAGTACTTC	CASSEALTTKETQYF
TRBV12-3/TRBV12-4	.	TRBJ1-3	.	TGTGCCAGCAGTCCACAGGTCACCATATATTTT	CASSPQVTIYF
TRBV5-1	TRBD1	TRBJ1-2	few	TGCGCCAGCAGCCGGGACAGTTCCTATGGCTACACCTTC	CASSRDSSYGYTF
TRBV9	TRBD1	TRBJ1-4	.	TGTGCCAGCAGCTTAGGGGACAGGGGGGATGAAAAACTGTTTTTT	CASSLGDRGDEKLFF
TRBV28	TRBD1	TRBJ2-7	.	TGTGCCAGCAGTCCGTCGAGGGGGCGCCCCTACGAGCAGTACTTC	CASSPSRGRPYEQYF
TRBV5-1	.	TRBJ2-5	.	TGCGCCAGCAGCTTCGAAAACAGCGGAGAGACCCAGTACTTC	CASSFENSGETQYF
TRBV6-5	.	TRBJ1-2	.	TGTGCCAGCAGTTACTCTTTTGATCTGGGGGCTGGCTACACCTTC	CASSYSFDLGAGYTF
TRBV9	TRBD1	TRBJ1-2	.	TGTGCCAGCAGCCCGACAGGGGGCGACTATGGCTACACCTTC	CASSPTGGDYGYTF
TRBV20-1	.	TRBJ1-2	.	TGCAGTGCTAGAGTCCCGGGGGGCTACACCTTC	CSARVPGGYTF
TRBV5-1	.	TRBJ2-2	once	TGCGCCAGCAGGGCGGAATTTACCGGGGAGCTGTTTTTT	CASRAEFTGELFF
TRBV7-2	TRBD2	TRBJ2-7	.	TGTGCCAGCAGCTTAGCCGGGACTAGCGTCTACGAGCAGTACTTC	CASSLAGTSVYEQYF
TRBV19	.	TRBJ1-2	.	TGTGCCAGTAGGGTGACTGGTTATCCGGCTGGCTACACCTTC	CASRVTGYPAGYTF
TRBV4-1	.	TRBJ1-4	many	TGCGCCAGCAGCCAAGGGGAGAGCTGGGGGCGTGGAGAAAAACTGTTTTTT	CASSQGESWGRGEKLFF
TRBV11-3	TRBD1	TRBJ2-6	.	TGTGCCAGCAGCCTACCCCTCGACAGGGGAACAGGGGCCAACGTCCTGACTTTC	CASSLPLDRGTGANVLTF
TRBV27	.	TRBJ1-1	.	TGTGCCAGCAGTTTGCAGGGTGAAGCTTTCTTT	CASSLQGEAFF
TRBV27	.	TRBJ2-7	.	TGTGCCAGCAGTTTATCCCCTCTTAATGAGCAGTACTTC	CASSLSPLNEQYF
TRBV7-9	.	TRBJ1-2	.	TGTGCCAGCAGCTTGCCTTGGACAGAAGGAGCGAACTATGGCTACACCTTC	CASSLPWTEGANYGYTF
TRBV19	.	TRBJ2-1	once	TGTGCCAGTAGTATAGGTACAGGGGGGGTCTACTACAATGAGCAGTTCTTC	CASSIGTGGVYYNEQFF
TRBV6-5	TRBD1	TRBJ2-4	.	TGTGCCAGCAGTTACCGGACAGGGGACATTCAGTACTTC	CASSYRTGDIQYF
TRBV19	.	TRBJ1-5	.	TGTGCCAGTAGAAGGGGGAATCAGCCCCAGCATTTT	CASRRGNQPQHF
TRBV24-1	.	TRBJ1-2	.	TGTGCCACCAGTGTTGGGGGCCCCTCTGGCTACACCTTC	CATSVGGPSGYTF
TRBV3-1/TRBV3-2	.	TRBJ2-4	once	TGTGCCAGCAGCCAAGTTCGGACCCGGGGGAACATTCAGTACTTC	CASSQVRTRGNIQYF
TRBV28	.	TRBJ2-7	.	TGTGCCAGCAGTCTAATACAGGGTCGCAACGAGCAGTACTTC	CASSLIQGRNEQYF
TRBV19	.	TRBJ2-1	.	TGTGCCAGTAGTATAATAGTAGCGACGAACAATGAGCAGTTCTTC	CASSIIVATNNEQFF
TRBV28	.	TRBJ1-2	few	TGTTTTACGGGGGGGATCTATGGCTACACCTTC	CFTGGIYGYTF
TRBV7-9	.	TRBJ1-5	.	TGTGCCAGCAGCTTAGTTTCGGTAGGGAGGGATCAGCCCCAGCATTTT	CASSLVSVGRDQPQHF
TRBV7-3	TRBD2	TRBJ2-2	.	TGTGCCAGCAGCTCGGGAGTTAGCGGGAGTGACACCGGGGAGCTGTTTTTT	CASSSGVSGSDTGELFF
TRBV5-1	TRBD2	TRBJ2-7	.	TGCGCCAGCAGCTGGGGGAGGGCTACCTACGAGCAGTACTTC	CASSWGRATYEQYF
TRBV5-4	.	TRBJ1-6	.	TGTGCCAGCCAGCTCGCGGATAATTCACCCCTCCACTTT	CASQLADNSPLHF
TRBV5-5	.	TRBJ1-1	.	TGTGCCAGCAGCTCCCCCGAGGCGGGGTGGCCTGAAGCTTTCTTT	CASSSPEAGWPEAFF
TRBV7-2	.	TRBJ2-7	.	TGTGCCAGCAGCCCGCCGCGGGGAAGAGATTACGAGCAGTACTTC	CASSPPRGRDYEQYF
TRBV24-1	TRBD2	TRBJ2-7	.	TGTGCCACCAGCGGACTAGCGGGGACCGGCTCCTACGAGCAGTACTTC	CATSGLAGTGSYEQYF
TRBV2	TRBD2	TRBJ2-3	.	TGTGCCAGCGGGACTAGCGGGAGGTCGCCTAGCACAGATACGCAGTATTTT	CASGTSGRSPSTDTQYF
TRBV15	.	TRBJ1-2	.	TGTGCCACCAGCTGGGGCTTCTATGGCTACACCTTC	CATSWGFYGYTF
TRBV15	TRBD2	TRBJ2-7	.	TGTGCCACCAGCAGAGATCTTCGACTAGCGGGACCAACAGCGGCCTACGAGCAGTACTTC	CATSRDLRLAGPTAAYEQYF
TRBV29-1	.	TRBJ1-1	.	TGCAGCGCCCTTCGGTTGAACACTGAAGCTTTCTTT	CSALRLNTEAFF
TRBV7-9	TRBD2	TRBJ2-1	.	TGTGCCAGCAGCGCTACTAGCGGGAGATTCGGTGAGCAGTTCTTC	CASSATSGRFGEQFF
TRBV28	TRBD1	TRBJ1-6	.	TGTGCCAGCAGTTCCGGGACAGGAGGAAATTCACCCCTCCACTTT	CASSSGTGGNSPLHF
TRBV19	.	TRBJ2-2	.	TGTGCCAGCTTACCCTCTTGGCCCGGGGAGCTGTTTTTT	CASLPSWPGELFF
TRBV19	.	TRBJ1-6	.	TGTGCCAGTAGTGGCAGGGTGGATTCACCCCTCCACTTT	CASSGRVDSPLHF
TRBV6-5	.	TRBJ1-2	.	TGTGCCAGCAGTTACTCGCAGGGGCTATGGGGCTACACCTTC	CASSYSQGLWGYTF
TRBV6-5	.	TRBJ1-1	.	TGTGCCAGCAGTTCTGCGACCGGGGTGAACACTGAAGCTTTCTTT	CASSSATGVNTEAFF
TRBV11-2	.	TRBJ1-1	.	TGTGCCAGCAGCTTTAGGGCAGGGGACACTGAAGCTTTCTTT	CASSFRAGDTEAFF
TRBV19	TRBD2	TRBJ2-5	.	TGTGCCAGTACCCCGACTAGCGTCTCACAAGAGACCCAGTACTTC	CASTPTSVSQETQYF
TRBV11-3	.	TRBJ2-5	.	TGTGCCAGCAGCTCCGGACAGAAAGAGACCCAGTACTTC	CASSSGQKETQYF
TRBV18	.	TRBJ1-5	.	TGTGCCAGCTCACCACCGGGCTCGGGGCAGCCCCAGCATTTT	CASSPPGSGQPQHF
TRBV7-9	.	TRBJ1-1	once	TGTGCCAGCAGCTTATACCCAGGGGTAACTGAAGCTTTCTTT	CASSLYPGVTEAFF
TRBV24-1	.	TRBJ1-2	.	TGTGCCACCAGTGATTTCGGCGGGGGCTACACCTTC	CATSDFGGGYTF
TRBV29-1	.	TRBJ1-1	once	TGCAGCGTTGACGACGAGGGCGTGAACACTGAAGCTTTCTTT	CSVDDEGVNTEAFF
TRBV28	TRBD1	TRBJ2-2	.	TGTGCCAGCAGTTTACGGACCGGGACAGGGGTTCCCGGGGAGCTGTTTTTT	CASSLRTGTGVPGELFF
TRBV28	TRBD1	TRBJ1-3	.	TGTGCCAGCAGCGACAGGGGTTTAGACACCATATATTTT	CASSDRGLDTIYF
TRBV6-1	.	TRBJ1-6	.	TGTGCCAGCAGTGAGGTAGCAGGGGTTAATTCACCCCTCCACTTT	CASSEVAGVNSPLHF
TRBV28	.	TRBJ1-2	.	TGTGCCAGCAGTCGCCGCGGGGAGGGGCGGAGGGATAACTATGGCTACACCTTC	CASSRRGEGRRDNYGYTF
TRBV11-3	.	TRBJ1-3	.	TGTGCCAGCAGCCCGGACTGGGTTGGAAACACCATATATTTT	CASSPDWVGNTIYF
TRBV7-9	TRBD1	TRBJ2-1	once	TGTGCCAGCAGCTTAACAGGGGTTGGTGATGAGCAGTTCTTC	CASSLTGVGDEQFF